A selection of T cell receptor beta chains follows, all from one sample in a study of early T cells in non-severe SARS-CoV-2 infection. TCRdb reprocessed the 5' RACE reads via MiXCR and lists one record per CDR3 protein. The profile covers around 60,000 distinct CDR3 sequences, with around 12% appearing a single time and roughly 4.2% taken by the ten largest. The specimen was whole blood. The source is an adult who was a healthcare worker with PCR-confirmed SARS-CoV-2 infection or an uninfected control (not recorded which). The CDR3 runs from the conserved cysteine through the conserved F or W. Fields, in order: clone size, V gene, D gene, J gene, CDR3 DNA, CDR3 protein. D genes are given only for firm matches. Size values are once, few and many counts, or a class for expanded clones, and some rows have none.

clone size: few; V gene: TRBV29-1; D gene: NA; J gene: TRBJ1-2; CDR3 DNA: TGCAGCGTTGGGACAGATGGCTACACCTTC; CDR3 protein: CSVGTDGYTF
clone size: many; V gene: TRBV12-3/TRBV12-4; D gene: NA; J gene: TRBJ1-2; CDR3 DNA: TGTGCCAGCACTAAACAGGGAAACTATGGCTACACCTTC; CDR3 protein: CASTKQGNYGYTF
clone size: many; V gene: TRBV6-5; D gene: NA; J gene: TRBJ2-5; CDR3 DNA: TGTGCCAGCAGTTGGGGAGGCGAGACCCAGTACTTC; CDR3 protein: CASSWGGETQYF
clone size: many; V gene: TRBV20-1; D gene: NA; J gene: TRBJ2-3; CDR3 DNA: TGCAGTGCCCGGGCGGGACTCCGCTCAGATACGCAGTATTTT; CDR3 protein: CSARAGLRSDTQYF
clone size: many; V gene: TRBV6-2/TRBV6-3; D gene: TRBD1; J gene: TRBJ1-1; CDR3 DNA: TGTGCCAGCAGTTCAGGGGGCACTGAAGCTTTCTTT; CDR3 protein: CASSSGGTEAFF
clone size: few; V gene: TRBV20-1; D gene: NA; J gene: TRBJ2-5; CDR3 DNA: TGCAGTGCTAGAGTCGGCAGGGAAGAGACCCAGTACTTC; CDR3 protein: CSARVGREETQYF
clone size: many; V gene: TRBV4-1; D gene: TRBD2; J gene: TRBJ2-5; CDR3 DNA: TGCGCCAGCAGATCGACTAGCGGGGAGACCCAGTACTTC; CDR3 protein: CASRSTSGETQYF
clone size: many; V gene: TRBV9; D gene: NA; J gene: TRBJ1-2; CDR3 DNA: TGTGCCAGCAGCGCACGACTCGACATTAGACAGAACTATGGCTACACCTTC; CDR3 protein: CASSARLDIRQNYGYTF
clone size: NA; V gene: TRBV9; D gene: TRBD1; J gene: TRBJ1-4; CDR3 DNA: TGTGCCAGCAGCGAACAGGGGAACGGTGAAAAACTGTTTTTT; CDR3 protein: CASSEQGNGEKLFF
clone size: many; V gene: TRBV2; D gene: NA; J gene: TRBJ2-2; CDR3 DNA: TGTGCCAGCAGTGCCAGGGACGCCGGGGAGCTGTTTTTT; CDR3 protein: CASSARDAGELFF
clone size: few; V gene: TRBV29-1; D gene: TRBD1; J gene: TRBJ2-5; CDR3 DNA: TGCAGCGTGAGGACAGGCCAAGAGACCCAGTACTTC; CDR3 protein: CSVRTGQETQYF
clone size: many; V gene: TRBV5-1; D gene: TRBD2; J gene: TRBJ2-4; CDR3 DNA: TGCGCCAGCAGACCTGGACTAGCGGGGGGGCATCGGCAAAACATTCAGTACTTC; CDR3 protein: CASRPGLAGGHRQNIQYF